This note documents a single TCR beta chain sequence. Its specificity is not known. The study collected blood at first hyperthyroidism diagnosis, before any ophthalmopathy symptoms arose. The sample belongs to a study of T cells in Graves' hyperthyroidism and ophthalmopathy. The investigators amplified TCR beta CDR3 regions from RNA transcripts. HTBI primers drove first-round RT-PCR of the TCR CDR3. TCRdb re-called the multiplex PCR reads with MiXCR, one entry per CDR3 protein. Counted here are under 750,000 distinct CDR3 sequences, around a sixth occurring once; the ten biggest clones make up approximately 15%. The CDR3 spans 15 residues. The germline CDR1 and CDR2 sequences are MNHEY and SVGEGT. V shed 5 bases, J shed 4 bases, and the junction held 6 bases outside the gene matches. Study outcomes and limitations: Within blood appeared most thyroid clonotypes that had expanded above 0.001.

The V call is TRBV6-2 or TRBV6-3, the J call TRBJ2-5, with 11 bases aligning to TRBD2. The sequenced sample was blood. This sequence originates from a woman aged 45-65 years with Graves' hyperthyroidism that later progressed to Graves' ophthalmopathy. CDR3 loop: CASSDRLAGRETQYF. The CDR3 DNA sequence: TGTGCCAGCAGTGATCGACTAGCGGGGCGAGAGACCCAGTACTTC.